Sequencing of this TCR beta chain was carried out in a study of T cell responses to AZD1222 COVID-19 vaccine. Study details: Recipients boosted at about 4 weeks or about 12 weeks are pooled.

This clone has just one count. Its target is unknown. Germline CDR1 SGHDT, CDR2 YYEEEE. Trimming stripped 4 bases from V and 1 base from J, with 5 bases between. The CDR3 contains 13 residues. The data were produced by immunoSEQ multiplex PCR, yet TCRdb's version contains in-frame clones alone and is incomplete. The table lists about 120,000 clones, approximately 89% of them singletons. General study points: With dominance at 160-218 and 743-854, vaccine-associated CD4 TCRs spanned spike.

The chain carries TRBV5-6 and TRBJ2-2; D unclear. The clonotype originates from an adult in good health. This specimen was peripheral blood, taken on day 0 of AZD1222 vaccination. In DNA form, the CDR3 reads TGTGCCAGCAGCCCATGGAACACCGGGGAGCTGTTTTTT. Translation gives CASSPWNTGELFF.